Listed below are T cell receptor beta chains from one sample, sequenced in a study of Ad26.COV2.S vaccination and SARS-CoV-2 variants. Assay: immunoSEQ multiplex PCR; the TCRdb copy retains only in-frame clones and omits some. The data show approximately 420,000 clones, more than 75% seen once. The specimen was peripheral blood, collected in a trial of Ad26.COV2.S vaccine versus placebo. The receptors originated from a person aged 18-65 years who received the Ad26.COV2.S COVID-19 vaccine or a placebo. The CDR3 runs from the conserved cysteine through the conserved F or W. The order of the fields is J gene, clone size, V gene, D gene, CDR3 DNA, CDR3 protein. A D gene is named only where the DNA matches it firmly. Size values are once, few and many counts, or a class for expanded clones, and some rows have none.

TRBJ1-5 | - | TRBV27 | - | TGTGCCAGCAGTTTTTTACCGGGAAATCAGCCCCAGCATTTT | CASSFLPGNQPQHF
TRBJ1-4 | - | TRBV2 | - | TGTGCCAGCAGGCCCGGAACGGGGCGGATTGAAAAACTGTTTTTT | CASRPGTGRIEKLFF
TRBJ2-7 | - | TRBV28 | - | TGTGCCAGCAAGATGGGAGGCCTCTCCGTGGACGAGCAGTACTTC | CASKMGGLSVDEQYF
TRBJ2-3 | - | TRBV7-8 | TRBD2 | TGTGCCAGCAGCCTGACTAGCGCCACAGATACGCAGTATTTT | CASSLTSATDTQYF
TRBJ2-3 | - | TRBV19 | - | TGTGCCAGTAGTATAGTAAGGGAAATAAGCACAGATACGCAGTATTTT | CASSIVREISTDTQYF
TRBJ2-7 | once | TRBV3-1/TRBV3-2 | - | TGTGCCAGCAGCCCCCGACAGGGAGGCTACGAGCAGTACTTC | CASSPRQGGYEQYF
TRBJ1-2 | - | TRBV12-5 | - | TGTGCTAGTGGTTTGGTACCCCCGTATGGCTACACCTTC | CASGLVPPYGYTF
TRBJ1-5 | - | TRBV6-2/TRBV6-3 | - | TGTGCCAGCAGTTACCCCCATCAGCCCCAGCATTTT | CASSYPHQPQHF
TRBJ2-7 | - | TRBV16 | TRBD1 | TGTGCCAGCAGCCACCCCGGGACAGGGCGGAACGAGCAGTACTTC | CASSHPGTGRNEQYF
TRBJ2-1 | - | TRBV15 | - | TGTGCCACCAGGGATCCAGCCCAAAATGAGCAGTTCTTC | CATRDPAQNEQFF
TRBJ2-3 | many | TRBV4-2 | - | TGTGCCAGCAGCCAAGGGGGGGACTTCCACACAGATACGCAGTATTTT | CASSQGGDFHTDTQYF
TRBJ1-3 | once | TRBV18 | - | TGTGCCAGCTCACCGGGAGGGGACTCTGGAAACACCATATATTTT | CASSPGGDSGNTIYF
TRBJ1-6 | few | TRBV10-1 | - | TGCGCCAGCAGTGAGAGGGGGGGACCCCTCCACTTT | CASSERGGPLHF
TRBJ2-1 | once | TRBV27 | TRBD2 | TGTGCCAGCAGGACTAGCGGGGGGGCCAATGAGCAGTTCTTC | CASRTSGGANEQFF
TRBJ2-3 | - | TRBV5-1 | TRBD2 | TGCGCCAGCAGCTTTTTAGCGGGGGGGCGGATCACAGATACGCAGTATTTT | CASSFLAGGRITDTQYF
TRBJ2-3 | - | TRBV9 | TRBD2 | TGTGCCAGCAGCGCAGGGACTAGCGGGCGCACAGATACGCAGTATTTT | CASSAGTSGRTDTQYF
TRBJ2-5 | - | TRBV7-8 | - | TGTGCCAGCAGCCCCGCGGGTAGGGGGAATCGAGAGACCCAGTACTTC | CASSPAGRGNRETQYF
TRBJ2-5 | - | TRBV7-6 | - | TGTGCCAGCAGCTCTTACGGTAAAGAGACCCAGTACTTC | CASSSYGKETQYF
TRBJ1-2 | - | TRBV7-2 | - | TGTGCCAGCAGTCTGGACAGAGACTATGGCTACACCTTC | CASSLDRDYGYTF
TRBJ2-5 | - | TRBV5-1 | - | TGCGCCAGCAGCTTTAGACCCCGTGAGACCCAGTACTTC | CASSFRPRETQYF
TRBJ1-5 | - | TRBV29-1 | TRBD1 | TGCAGCGTTGAAGACATCACAGGGGGCAAGTATAGCAATCAGCCCCAGCATTTT | CSVEDITGGKYSNQPQHF
TRBJ2-7 | - | TRBV4-1 | - | TGCGCCAGCAGCCAAGGCGTCGGCCTTTACGAGCAGTACTTC | CASSQGVGLYEQYF
TRBJ1-2 | - | TRBV30 | - | TGTGCCTGGAGTGTCCGTGGGACACGGTCGAGGGGTAACTATGGCTACACCTTC | CAWSVRGTRSRGNYGYTF
TRBJ1-2 | - | TRBV27 | - | TGTGCCAGCAGTTTAACTGGCTACACCTTC | CASSLTGYTF
TRBJ2-7 | - | TRBV6-2/TRBV6-3 | TRBD1 | TGTGCCAGCAGTACAGGGGGCTACGAGCAGTACTTC | CASSTGGYEQYF
TRBJ1-3 | - | TRBV6-5 | TRBD1 | TGTGCCAGCAGTTACTCGACAGGGTCAGGAAACACCATATATTTT | CASSYSTGSGNTIYF
TRBJ1-1 | - | TRBV12-3/TRBV12-4 | - | TGTGCCAGCAGTCTCACAGAGAACACTGAAGCTTTCTTT | CASSLTENTEAFF
TRBJ2-7 | - | TRBV2 | - | TGTGCCAGCAGGCCGGGACTTACAACCTACGAGCAGTACTTC | CASRPGLTTYEQYF
TRBJ1-1 | - | TRBV29-1 | - | TGCAGCGGACGGGAGAACACTGAAGCTTTCTTT | CSGRENTEAFF
TRBJ2-2 | few | TRBV15 | - | TGTGCCACCAGCGGAGACAGTCAGAACACCGGGGAGCTGTTTTTT | CATSGDSQNTGELFF
TRBJ2-7 | once | TRBV6-5 | - | TGTGCCACCCGTGGGGTTGGGTCCTACGAGCAGTACTTC | CATRGVGSYEQYF
TRBJ1-6 | many | TRBV6-2/TRBV6-3 | TRBD1 | TGTGCCAGCAGCGCGACGGGGACAGCACCAAATTCACCCCTCCACTTT | CASSATGTAPNSPLHF
TRBJ1-2 | - | TRBV6-4 | - | TGTGCCAGCAGTGGAGGCGGTGGCTACACCTTC | CASSGGGGYTF
TRBJ2-3 | - | TRBV7-7 | TRBD1 | TGTGCCAGCAGCTTGGGACAGGGACCTAGCACAGATACGCAGTATTTT | CASSLGQGPSTDTQYF
TRBJ2-1 | - | TRBV4-3 | TRBD2 | TGCGCCCGCAGCCCGGACGGGGGCGGGGGGGTTTACAATGAGCAGTTCTTC | CARSPDGGGGVYNEQFF
TRBJ1-6 | - | TRBV6-5 | - | TGTGCCAGCAGGCCGGGACATTCCTCACCCCTCCACTTT | CASRPGHSSPLHF
TRBJ2-1 | - | TRBV18 | - | TGTGCCAGCTCACCAGCTGTAGGGATCTCCTACAATGAGCAGTTCTTC | CASSPAVGISYNEQFF
TRBJ2-7 | - | TRBV7-8 | - | TGTGCCAGCAGCCCAACCTCCTACGAGCAGTACTTC | CASSPTSYEQYF
TRBJ2-7 | - | TRBV27 | TRBD1 | TGTGCCAGCAGTTTATTCGCGGGACAGGGAGGCGAGCAGTACTTC | CASSLFAGQGGEQYF
TRBJ1-2 | - | TRBV28 | - | TGTGCCAGCAGTTTTTCCGGGGGGGGAGGCTATGGCTACACCTTC | CASSFSGGGGYGYTF
TRBJ2-5 | - | TRBV13 | TRBD2 | TGTGCCAGCAGCTCGGGACTAGCGGGGATAATCCAAGAGACCCAGTACTTC | CASSSGLAGIIQETQYF
TRBJ1-2 | - | TRBV30 | TRBD1 | TGTGCCTGGTCCTTCGGGACAGCTTTTAACTATGGCTACACCTTC | CAWSFGTAFNYGYTF
TRBJ1-1 | - | TRBV6-6 | - | TGTGCCAGCACCAAGGGGGGGAACACTGAAGCTTTCTTT | CASTKGGNTEAFF
TRBJ2-3 | - | TRBV2 | - | TGTGCCAGCACCAATGGTCGGATCTTAAGGGCAGATACGCAGTATTTT | CASTNGRILRADTQYF
TRBJ1-2 | many | TRBV12-3/TRBV12-4 | - | TGTGCCAGCAGTTTAGCCCCTCGGGGCTACACCTTC | CASSLAPRGYTF
TRBJ1-2 | - | TRBV6-5 | TRBD1 | TGTGCCAGCAGTCGACAGGGGCCGTCTTATGGCTACACCTTC | CASSRQGPSYGYTF
TRBJ2-3 | once | TRBV5-1 | - | TGCGCCAGCAGCTTGGGGGCAGGGCATTTAACAGATACGCAGTATTTT | CASSLGAGHLTDTQYF
TRBJ1-1 | - | TRBV24-1 | - | TGTGCCACCAGTGATTTCCTTACAGCTGCGAACACTGAAGCTTTCTTT | CATSDFLTAANTEAFF